Sequencing of this T cell receptor beta chain was carried out in a study of T cell responses to AZD1222 COVID-19 vaccine. General study results and limits: Unmutated variant regions are reportedly the target of nearly half of TCRs that are spike-specific. Clonal diversity may have been underestimated in mostly white British donors.

Concerning this clone: The antigen remains undetermined.

Germline V CDR1 and CDR2: MNHEY, SVGAGI. With 11 bases removed from V and 0 bases from J, the gap between germline ends came to 14 bases. The CDR3 sequence is 14 residues long. Sequenced by immunoSEQ multiplex PCR; TCRdb stores in-frame clones only, minus some. The sample lists around 130,000 clones; 75% to 90% were seen once. The sample consisted of peripheral blood, taken on day 0 of AZD1222 vaccination. The chain couples TRBV6-5 to TRBJ2-1, with D tentatively TRBD2 (6 bases). This clonotype was sampled from an adult in good health. CDR3 sequence (DNA): TGTGCCGGGGGGATCCTCAGCTCCTACAATGAGCAGTTCTTC. Protein sequence: CAGGILSSYNEQFF.